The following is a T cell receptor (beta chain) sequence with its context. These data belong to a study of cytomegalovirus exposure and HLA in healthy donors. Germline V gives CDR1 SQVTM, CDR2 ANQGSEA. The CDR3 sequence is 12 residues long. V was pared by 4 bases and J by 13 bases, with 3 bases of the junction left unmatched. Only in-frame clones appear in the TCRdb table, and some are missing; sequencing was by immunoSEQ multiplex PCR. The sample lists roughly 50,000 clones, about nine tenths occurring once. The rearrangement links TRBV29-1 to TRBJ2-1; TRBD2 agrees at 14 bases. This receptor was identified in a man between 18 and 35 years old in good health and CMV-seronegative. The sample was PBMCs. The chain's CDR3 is CSVVGTSGSQFF. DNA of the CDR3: TGCAGCGTTGTCGGGACTAGCGGGAGTCAGTTCTTC.